This T cell receptor beta chain was documented in a study of cytomegalovirus exposure and HLA in healthy donors. The CDR3 length is 18 residues. CDR1 SGHTA and CDR2 FQGNSA come from the germline V gene. In the PCR, 60 Vbeta and 13 Jbeta primers were used. Clones were sequenced by immunoSEQ multiplex PCR, and TCRdb holds only the in-frame ones, with some missing. Found here are 130,000 or so clones, about 83% of them singletons; the top ten hold less than 5.5%. This chain joins TRBV7-2 and TRBJ2-5, with 16 bases aligning to TRBD2. The end of the DNA is better explained by TRBJ2-7, so the J call may be wrong. The sequence was collected from a woman in her twenties or thirties in good health and CMV-seronegative. The sequenced material came from PBMCs. CDR3 nucleotide sequence: TGTGCCAGCAGAGCTACTTCCGGGACTAGCGGGGGGGCCTACGAGCAGTACTTC. Its protein is CASRATSGTSGGAYEQYF.